This T cell receptor (beta chain) was identified in a study of cytomegalovirus exposure and HLA in healthy donors. Study-wide points: The authors enumerated some 160 TCR beta chains as linked to cytomegalovirus.

Germline values: CDR1 SGHRS, CDR2 YFSETQ. The CDR3 length is 14 residues. V was cut by 4 bases and J by 2 bases, with 10 bases left in between. This clone was found a few times. Its specificity is not known. TCRdb's copy holds only in-frame clones and misses some; the assay was immunoSEQ multiplex PCR. The table has about 160,000 clones, 84% seen once. The sequenced sample consisted of PBMCs. This chain joins TRBV5-1 and TRBJ2-1; D may be TRBD1 (5 bases). The receptor was isolated from a man aged 25 to 40 in good health and CMV-seropositive. CDR3 in DNA: TGCGCCAGCAGCGCGCAGGGCCCCTACAATGAGCAGTTCTTC. Its translation: CASSAQGPYNEQFF. Together with reference TRBV5-1 and TRBJ2-1, the CDR3 gives the full variable domain: KAGVTQTPRYLIKTRGQQVTLSCSPISGHRSVSWYQQTPGQGLQFLFEYFSETQRNKGNFPGRFSGRQFSNSRSEMNVSTLELGDSALYLCASSAQGPYNEQFFGPGTRLTVL.